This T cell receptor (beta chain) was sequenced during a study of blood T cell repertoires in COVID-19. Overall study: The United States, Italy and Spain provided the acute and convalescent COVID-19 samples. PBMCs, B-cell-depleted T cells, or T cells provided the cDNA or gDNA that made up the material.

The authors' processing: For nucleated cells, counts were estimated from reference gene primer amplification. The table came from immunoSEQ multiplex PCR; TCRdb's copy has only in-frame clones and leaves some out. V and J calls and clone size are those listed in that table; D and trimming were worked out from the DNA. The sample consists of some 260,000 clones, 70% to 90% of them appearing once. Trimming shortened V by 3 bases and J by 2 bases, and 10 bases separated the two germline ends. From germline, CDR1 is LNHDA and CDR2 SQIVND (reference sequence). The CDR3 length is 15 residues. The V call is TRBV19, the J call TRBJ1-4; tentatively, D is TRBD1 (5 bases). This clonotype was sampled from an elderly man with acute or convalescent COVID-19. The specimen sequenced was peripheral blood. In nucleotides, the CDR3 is TGTGCCAGTAGTATCTTCGGGGGGACTAATGAAAAACTGTTTTTT. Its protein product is CASSIFGGTNEKLFF.